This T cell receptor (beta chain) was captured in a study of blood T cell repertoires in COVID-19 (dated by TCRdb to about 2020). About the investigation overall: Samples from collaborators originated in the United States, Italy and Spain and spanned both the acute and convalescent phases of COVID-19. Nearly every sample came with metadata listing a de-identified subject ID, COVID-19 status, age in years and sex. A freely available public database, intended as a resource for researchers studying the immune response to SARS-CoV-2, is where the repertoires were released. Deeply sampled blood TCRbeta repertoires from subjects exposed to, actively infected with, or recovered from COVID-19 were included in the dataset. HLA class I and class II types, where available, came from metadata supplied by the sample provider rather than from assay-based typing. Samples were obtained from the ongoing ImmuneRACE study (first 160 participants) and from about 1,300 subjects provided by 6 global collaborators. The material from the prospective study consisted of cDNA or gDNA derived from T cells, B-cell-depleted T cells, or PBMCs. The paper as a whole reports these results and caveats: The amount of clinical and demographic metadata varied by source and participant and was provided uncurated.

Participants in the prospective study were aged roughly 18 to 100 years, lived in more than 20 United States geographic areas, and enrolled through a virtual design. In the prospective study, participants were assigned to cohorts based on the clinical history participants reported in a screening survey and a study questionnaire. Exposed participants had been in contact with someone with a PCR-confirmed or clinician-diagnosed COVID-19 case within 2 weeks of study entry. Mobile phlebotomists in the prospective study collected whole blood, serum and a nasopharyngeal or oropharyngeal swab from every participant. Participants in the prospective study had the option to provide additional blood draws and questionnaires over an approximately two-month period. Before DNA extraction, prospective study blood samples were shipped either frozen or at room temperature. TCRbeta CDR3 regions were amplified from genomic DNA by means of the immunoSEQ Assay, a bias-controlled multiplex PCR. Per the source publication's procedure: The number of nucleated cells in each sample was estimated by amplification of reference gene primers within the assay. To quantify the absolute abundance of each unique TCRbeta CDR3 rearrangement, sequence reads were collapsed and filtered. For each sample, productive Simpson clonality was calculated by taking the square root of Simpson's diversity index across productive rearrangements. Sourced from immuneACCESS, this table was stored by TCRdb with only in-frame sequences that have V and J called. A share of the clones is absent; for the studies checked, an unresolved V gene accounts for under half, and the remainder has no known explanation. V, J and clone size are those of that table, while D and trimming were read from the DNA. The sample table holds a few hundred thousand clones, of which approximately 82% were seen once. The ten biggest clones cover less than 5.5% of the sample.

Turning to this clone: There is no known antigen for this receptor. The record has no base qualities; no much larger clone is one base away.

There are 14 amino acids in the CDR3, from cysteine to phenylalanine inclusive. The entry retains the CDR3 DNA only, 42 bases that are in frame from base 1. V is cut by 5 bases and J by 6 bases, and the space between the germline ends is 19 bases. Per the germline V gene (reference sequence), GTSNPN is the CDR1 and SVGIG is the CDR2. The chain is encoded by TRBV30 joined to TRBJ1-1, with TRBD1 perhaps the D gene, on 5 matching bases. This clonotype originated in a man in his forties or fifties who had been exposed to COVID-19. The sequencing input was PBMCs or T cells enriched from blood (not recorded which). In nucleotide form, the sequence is TGTGCCTGGGAAGACGGTGGGTTAGGGGCTGAAGCTTTCTTT. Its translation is CAWEDGGLGAEAFF. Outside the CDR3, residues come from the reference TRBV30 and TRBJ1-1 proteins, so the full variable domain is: SQTIHQWPATLVQPVGSPLSLECTVEGTSNPNLYWYRQAAGRGLQLLFYSVGIGQISSEVPQNLSASRPQDRQFILSSKKLLLSDSGFYLCAWEDGGLGAEAFFGQGTRLTVV.